One sample yielded the 4 T cell receptor beta chains listed below, sequenced in a study of blood T cell repertoires in COVID-19. TCRdb's table, derived via immunoSEQ multiplex PCR, lists solely in-frame clones and lacks some. The sample has over 110,000 clones, 88% seen once; the top ten hold roughly 30%. The specimen was peripheral blood. The receptors stem from a human donor in a cohort sampled during active COVID-19.

The chain uses TRBV7-6 and TRBJ2-3; D possibly corresponds to TRBD2 (5 bases). Trimming pared 5 bases from V and 5 bases from J, leaving 20 bases between. CDR1 is SGHVS, CDR2 FNYEAQ, per germline. The CDR3 is made up of 16 amino acids. CDR3: CASSVPGSGKGDTQYF. CDR3 in DNA: TGTGCCAGCAGCGTTCCCGGGTCCGGGAAGGGAGATACGCAGTATTTT.

The chain carries TRBV20-1 and TRBJ2-1, with D perhaps TRBD2 (7 bases). V gave up 3 bases and J gave up 3 bases, with 12 bases separating them. This CDR3 has 14 residues. From germline, CDR1 is DFQATT and CDR2 SNEGSKA (reference sequence). The CDR3 sequence is CSASRGGNYNEQFF. The CDR3, as DNA: TGCAGTGCTAGTAGGGGGGGGAACTACAATGAGCAGTTCTTC.

The chain uses TRBV7-2 and TRBJ2-3; 12 bases are shared with TRBD2. Germline V CDR1 and CDR2: SGHTA, FQGNSA. With V trimmed by 5 bases and J by 7 bases, 7 bases remained unmatched. CDR3 size: 15 residues. The CDR3 sequence: CASSPPGLAGYTQYF. The CDR3, as DNA: TGTGCCAGCAGCCCACCGGGACTAGCGGGCTATACGCAGTATTTT.

This chain joins TRBV7-9 and TRBJ1-6; TRBD1 is a possible D gene (6 bases). Germline V gene sequence: CDR1 SEHNR, CDR2 FQNEAQ (reference sequence). The CDR3 runs 14 residues. V lost 3 bases and J 9 bases, leaving 12 bases between the germline ends. CDR3 in DNA: TGTGCCAGCAGCTTGAGGGGGAAGAGTTCACCCCTCCACTTT. Translation gives CASSLRGKSSPLHF.